The clone carrying this T cell receptor beta chain was seen many times. Its target is not known. This specimen belongs to a study of response to subunit inactivated influenza vaccine. Findings and limits, study-wide: The authors put forward the suggestion that each seasonal influenza vaccination may bring in only a limited number of new T cells.

TCRdb fed the RT-PCR reads into MiXCR, producing one record per CDR3 protein. There are some 800,000 distinct CDR3 sequences in the sample; roughly 20% occur only once, and roughly 10% lies in the top ten. This CDR3 has 13 amino acids. V lost 3 bases, J lost 4 bases, and 8 bases lay in between. The sequences come from PBMCs from blood, collected 4 to 6 days after vaccination. The chain combines TRBV12-3 or TRBV12-4 with TRBJ2-3; TRBD1 might be the D (5 bases). The sequence was obtained from a man aged 50 to 59 who received an inactivated influenza vaccine. The CDR3: CASSFSGSDTQYF. The CDR3 bases are TGTGCCAGCAGTTTCTCAGGGTCAGATACGCAGTATTTT.